This entry lists 25 T cell receptor beta chains sequenced from one sample in a study of regulatory T cells in long-lasting Graves disease. Relying on iRepertoire HTBI primers and Arm-PCR of CDR3 regions, the team built TCR beta libraries. A single record per CDR3 protein comes from TCRdb applying MiXCR to the multiplex PCR reads. The table has more than 300,000 distinct CDR3 sequences, around a fifth seen once; the top ten hold less than 35%. Time point meaning: persistent/refractory GD, antithyroid drugs over 5 years with positive TRAb. From PBMCs, RNA was extracted and then used to make the TCR library. This specimen consisted of peripheral blood mononuclear cells (PBMCs), obtained when the disease was refractory, from a patient treated with antithyroid drugs. Receptors originate from a female donor with Graves disease.

This clonotype was recorded many times. This CDR3 is CASSVTGQGNTEAFF. The CDR3 nucleotides read TGCGCCAGCAGTGTAACGGGACAGGGGAACACTGAAGCTTTCTTT. This rearrangement joins TRBV10-2 to TRBJ1-1; 9 bases align to TRBD1. Germline CDR1 is WSHSY and CDR2 is SAAADI. The CDR3 extends over 15 amino acids. Unmatched junction bases numbered 4, after V lost 4 bases and J lost 1 base.

The chain couples TRBV5-1 to TRBJ2-5, with TRBD1 as a possible D gene (5 bases). The CDR3 covers 15 residues. V lost 0 bases and J 1 base, leaving 10 bases between the germline ends. The germline V gene encodes CDR1 SGHRS and CDR2 YFSETQ. The CDR3 region is CASSLEGSPQETQYF. The DNA for the CDR3 is TGCGCCAGCAGCTTGGAGGGGTCACCCCAAGAGACCCAGTACTTC.

The chain carries TRBV19 and TRBJ1-5; D is uncertain. The germline V and J ends were trimmed by 6 bases and 6 bases, with 9 bases remaining between them. There are 12 residues in the CDR3. The germline V gene has CDR1 LNHDA and CDR2 SQIVND (reference sequence). In nucleotides, the CDR3 is TGTGCCAGTAGCTATGGGTCTCAGCCCCAGCATTTT. As protein: CASSYGSQPQHF.

This chain uses TRBV4-2 with TRBJ2-7; D not certain. V lost 0 bases, J lost 3 bases, and 6 bases lay in between. The CDR3 length is 13 residues. CDR1 is LGHNA, CDR2 YNFKEQ, per germline. CDR3 region: CASSQDWNYEQYF. The CDR3 nucleotides are TGTGCCAGCAGCCAAGATTGGAACTACGAGCAGTACTTC.

This clonotype was recorded many times. V gene TRBV24-1 combines with J gene TRBJ1-2; 9 nucleotides match TRBD1. CDR1 KGHDR and CDR2 SFDVKD come from the germline V gene. This CDR3 contains 15 residues. Losses at the gene ends were 4 bases for V and 7 bases for J; bases not matched to a gene: 9. CDR3 nucleotide sequence: TGTGCCACCAGTGAACCGGGACAGGGATGGCGTGGCTACACCTTC. This sequence encodes CATSEPGQGWRGYTF.

This clonotype came up a few times. The CDR3 bases are TGTGCCAGCAGCCAACGGGGGGTCACTGAAGCTTTCTTT. Residues: CASSQRGVTEAFF. The V and J genes are TRBV13 and TRBJ1-1; the D gene is possibly TRBD1 (5 bases). Trimming shortened V by 5 bases and J by 4 bases, and 11 bases separated the two germline ends. The CDR3 is 13 amino acids. CDR1 and CDR2 from the germline V gene are PRHDT and FYEKMQ (reference sequence).

The J gene is TRBJ1-2, the V gene TRBV12-5; D is perhaps TRBD1 (6 bases). CDR1 and CDR2 (germline): LGHNT, FRNRAP. This CDR3 is 14 amino acids long. V lost 7 bases to trimming and J lost 7 bases, with 19 bases between them. The CDR3 bases are TGTGCTAGTGCACACAGGGACCTAGGATGTGGCTACACCTTC. It translates to CASAHRDLGCGYTF.

The chain uses TRBV30 and TRBJ1-5; the D gene is possibly TRBD1 (6 bases). The germline V gene encodes CDR1 GTSNPN and CDR2 SVGIG (reference sequence). The CDR3 extends over 15 amino acids. V was trimmed by 4 bases and J by 0 bases, leaving 13 bases between them. DNA for the CDR3: TGTGCCTGGAACCCCGGGACAAATAGCAATCAGCCCCAGCATTTT. It is translated as CAWNPGTNSNQPQHF.

At least ten counts were recorded for this clonotype. CDR3 loop: CSVEGWDRGLETQYF. The CDR3 coding sequence is TGCAGCGTTGAAGGGTGGGACAGGGGTTTAGAGACCCAGTACTTC. This rearrangement joins TRBV29-1 to TRBJ2-5; the match to TRBD1 covers 10 bases. The V gene's germline CDR1 is SQVTM and CDR2 ANQGSEA. CDR3 length: 15 residues. The V gene end was trimmed by 1 base and the J gene end by 4 bases; junction bases not matched to a gene: 6.

As to this clonotype: Since a much larger clone is just one base distant, this may be a read error. V gene TRBV11-3 combines with J gene TRBJ2-7; 10 positions agree with TRBD2. CDR1 and CDR2 (germline): SGHNT, YENEEA. This CDR3 contains 13 residues. Unmatched junction bases numbered 3, after V lost 4 bases and J lost 6 bases. CDR3: CASSSSSGSEQYF. Here the CDR3 DNA reads TGTGCCAGCAGCTCTTCTAGCGGGAGCGAGCAGTACTTC.

The rearrangement links TRBV5-6 to TRBJ2-2; TRBD2 aligns across 10 bases. Looked up from germline, CDR1 is SGHDT and CDR2 is YYEEEE. After removal of 3 bases from V and 1 base from J, the junction contained 6 bases not matched to a gene. The CDR3 contains 17 residues. CDR3 sequence (DNA): TGTGCCAGCAGCTCGGATCTAGCGGGAGTGAACACCGGGGAGCTGTTTTTT. Its translation: CASSSDLAGVNTGELFF.

This clonotype was recorded many times. CDR3 sequence (DNA): TGTGCCAGCATCCTCAAGGGGGGCCGGGGAAACGAGCAGTACTTC. This codes for CASILKGGRGNEQYF. The chain uses TRBV2 and TRBJ2-7; either TRBD1 or TRBD2 may supply D (6 bases each). CDR3 length: 15 amino acids. V was clipped by 7 bases and J by 5 bases, with 21 bases between them. Germline V gene data show CDR1 as SNHLY and CDR2 as FYNNEI.

This clonotype has a count of ten or more. J is TRBJ1-2 and V is TRBV6-1, with D perhaps TRBD1 (5 bases). Germline V gene data show CDR1 as MNHNS and CDR2 as SASEGT. Trimming took off 6 bases at V and 2 bases at J, with 22 bases between the two ends. The CDR3 is made up of 17 amino acids. The CDR3 bases are TGTGCCAGCAGGCAACCACCCCGGGGCCGGGGCAACTATGGCTACACCTTC. It encodes CASRQPPRGRGNYGYTF.

This clonotype was seen a few times. The V call is TRBV29-1, the J call TRBJ2-5; TRBD2 aligns across 11 bases. The germline V gene encodes CDR1 SQVTM and CDR2 ANQGSEA. CDR3 length: 15 amino acids. V was pared by 4 bases and J by 5 bases, with 9 bases of the junction left unmatched. The CDR3 region is CSVGYPSGGPETQYF. As DNA, the CDR3 is TGCAGCGTTGGGTATCCTAGCGGGGGGCCGGAGACCCAGTACTTC.

This clonotype appeared many times. The V and J genes are TRBV6-1 and TRBJ2-7; D assignment may be TRBD1 or TRBD2 (7 bases each). The CDR3 loop spans 13 amino acids. V lost 8 bases to trimming and J lost 3 bases, with 14 bases between them. CDR1 and CDR2 from the germline V gene are MNHNS and SASEGT. CDR3 region: CASEGGGGYEQYF. The CDR3 DNA sequence: TGTGCCAGCGAAGGGGGCGGGGGCTACGAGCAGTACTTC.

This clonotype was counted many times. This chain uses TRBV12-3 or TRBV12-4 with TRBJ1-4; D is possibly TRBD1 (5 bases). Trimming shortened V by 1 base and J by 4 bases, and 10 bases separated the two germline ends. The length of the CDR3 is 15 residues. The CDR3 protein is CASSLDGGVNEKLFF. The CDR3 nucleotides are TGTGCCAGCAGTTTAGACGGGGGAGTTAATGAAAAACTGTTTTTT.

At least ten counts were recorded for this clonotype. The chain carries TRBV5-1 and TRBJ1-4; D ambiguous. Trimming shortened V by 0 bases and J by 1 base, and 7 bases separated the two germline ends. The CDR3 runs 15 residues. Germline CDR1 and CDR2: SGHRS and YFSETQ. This CDR3 reads CASSLGGITNEKLFF. As DNA, the CDR3 is TGCGCCAGCAGCTTGGGGGGAATAACTAATGAAAAACTGTTTTTT.

CDR3 residues: CASSVAGTETQYF. The CDR3 bases are TGTGCCAGTAGTGTGGCGGGGACGGAGACCCAGTACTTC. The chain couples TRBV19 to TRBJ2-5; a possible D gene is TRBD2 (6 bases). This CDR3 has 13 residues. Trimming cost V 5 bases and J 5 bases, with 12 bases left between them. The germline V gene encodes CDR1 LNHDA and CDR2 SQIVND (reference sequence).

The rearrangement joins TRBV7-2 to TRBJ1-5; maybe TRBD1 (6 bases). The germline V gene encodes CDR1 SGHTA and CDR2 FQGNSA. There are 17 residues in the CDR3. V was clipped by 4 bases and J by 4 bases, with 20 bases between them. CDR3 in DNA: TGTGCCAGCAGCTGGGGGCGGGCACCGTTTGGAAATCAGCCCCAGCATTTT. Protein product: CASSWGRAPFGNQPQHF.

This rearrangement joins TRBV9 to TRBJ2-2; D assignment may be TRBD1 or TRBD2 (5 bases each). Germline lookup yields CDR1 SGDLS and CDR2 YYNGEE. The CDR3 contains 13 residues. V dropped 2 bases and J dropped 7 bases, with 9 bases sitting between them. The CDR3 DNA follows: TGTGCCAGCAGCGTTCGGGGCCACGGGGAGCTGTTTTTT. Translating it yields CASSVRGHGELFF. The entire variable domain, with the rest obtained from reference TRBV9 and TRBJ2-2, is as follows: DSGVTQTPKHLITATGQRVTLRCSPRSGDLSVYWYQQSLDQGLQFLIQYYNGEERAKGNILERFSAQQFPDLHSELNLSSLELGDSALYFCASSVRGHGELFFGEGSRLTVL.

This clonotype has a count of ten or more. The rearrangement uses TRBV5-1 and TRBJ2-7; D call uncertain. This CDR3 is 14 amino acids long. With 5 bases removed from V and 6 bases from J, the gap between germline ends came to 18 bases. Germline CDR1 and CDR2: SGHRS and YFSETQ. CDR3 amino acids: CASSGKELYAEQYF. The DNA of the CDR3 is TGCGCCAGCAGTGGTAAGGAGTTATACGCCGAGCAGTACTTC.

This clonotype occurred many times. The chain joins TRBV24-1 to TRBJ2-4; D possibly matches TRBD1 or TRBD2 (5 bases each). The V end lost 9 bases, the J end lost 7 bases, and 33 bases lay between the germline ends. Per the germline V gene, CDR1 is KGHDR and CDR2 is SFDVKD. The CDR3 contains 19 residues. This CDR3 is CATSGESMQGRLLHNIQYF. In DNA form, the CDR3 reads TGTGCCACCTCCGGGGAGAGTATGCAGGGACGCCTGCTACATAACATTCAGTACTTC.

This clonotype was seen at least ten times. The V and J genes are TRBV5-1 and TRBJ2-7; maybe TRBD1 (5 bases). Trimming removed 0 bases from V and 0 bases from J, with 10 bases in between. Germline values: CDR1 SGHRS, CDR2 YFSETQ. The CDR3 consists of 15 residues. CDR3 amino acids: CASSLEQGNSYEQYF. The CDR3 DNA follows: TGCGCCAGCAGCTTGGAGCAGGGTAACTCCTACGAGCAGTACTTC.

This clonotype was counted at least ten times. V is TRBV30 and J is TRBJ2-7; D unclear. V dropped 0 bases and J dropped 1 base, with 10 bases sitting between them. The CDR3 runs to 14 residues. From germline, CDR1 is GTSNPN and CDR2 SVGIG (reference sequence). CDR3 sequence reads: CAWSVLYRSYEQYF. Written as DNA, the CDR3 is TGTGCCTGGAGTGTACTCTACCGGTCCTACGAGCAGTACTTC.

A note on this clonotype: With a much larger clone just one base away, this may be a read error. The chain carries TRBV11-2 and TRBJ1-2; D not resolved. The V end lost 2 bases, the J end lost 4 bases, and 11 bases lay between the germline ends. The germline V gene has CDR1 SGHAT and CDR2 FQNNGV. The CDR3 totals 14 residues. CDR3 amino acids: CASSLLGSPYGYTF. Here the CDR3 DNA reads TGTGCCAGCAGCTTACTGGGCAGTCCCTATGGCTACACCTTC.